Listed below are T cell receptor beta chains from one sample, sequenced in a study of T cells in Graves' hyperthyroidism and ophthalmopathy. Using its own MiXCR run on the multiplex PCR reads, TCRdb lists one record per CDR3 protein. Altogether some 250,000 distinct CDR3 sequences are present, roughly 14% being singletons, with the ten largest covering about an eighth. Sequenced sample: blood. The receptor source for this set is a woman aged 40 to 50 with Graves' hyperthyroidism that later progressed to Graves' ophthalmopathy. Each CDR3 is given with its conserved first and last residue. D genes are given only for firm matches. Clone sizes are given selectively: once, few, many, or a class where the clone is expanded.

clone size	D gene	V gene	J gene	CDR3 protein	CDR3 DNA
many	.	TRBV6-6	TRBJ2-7	CASSYSADVYEQYF	TGTGCCAGCAGTTACTCGGCGGACGTCTACGAGCAGTACTTC
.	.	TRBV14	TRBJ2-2	CASSQLGRGRYTGELFF	TGTGCCAGCAGCCAGTTGGGCCGGGGAAGGTACACCGGGGAGCTGTTTTTT
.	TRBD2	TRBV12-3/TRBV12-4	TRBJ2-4	CASIAGGPKTKNIQYF	TGTGCCAGCATTGCGGGAGGGCCAAAAACCAAAAACATTCAGTACTTC
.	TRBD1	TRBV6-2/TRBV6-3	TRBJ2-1	CASSGDRGVMNEQFF	TGTGCCAGCAGTGGAGACAGGGGAGTGATGAATGAGCAGTTCTTC
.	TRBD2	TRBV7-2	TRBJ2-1	CASSLGKGLAGIHEQFF	TGTGCCAGCAGCTTAGGGAAGGGACTAGCGGGAATACATGAGCAGTTCTTC
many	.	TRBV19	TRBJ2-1	CASSSTSYEQFF	TGTGCCAGTAGCTCCACTAGTTATGAGCAGTTCTTC
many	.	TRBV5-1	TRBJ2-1	CASSWAGLNNEQFF	TGCGCCAGCAGCTGGGCGGGACTGAACAATGAGCAGTTCTTC
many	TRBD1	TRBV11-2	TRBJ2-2	CASSLLRDRGFGELFF	TGTGCCAGCAGCTTATTACGGGACAGGGGTTTCGGGGAGCTGTTTTTT
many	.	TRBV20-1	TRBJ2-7	CSGQLGGLLSYEQYF	TGCAGCGGCCAGTTGGGGGGACTCCTTTCCTACGAGCAGTACTTC
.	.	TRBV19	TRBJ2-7	CASSGTDNSYEQYF	TGTGCCAGTAGTGGGACGGATAACTCCTACGAGCAGTACTTC
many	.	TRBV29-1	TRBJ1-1	CSVVHSTTEAFF	TGCAGCGTTGTGCACAGTACAACTGAAGCTTTCTTT
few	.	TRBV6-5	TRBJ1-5	CASSYLGAHQPQHF	TGTGCCAGCAGTTACCTGGGGGCTCATCAGCCCCAGCATTTT
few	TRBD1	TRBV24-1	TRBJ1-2	CATSDLGTEYGYTF	TGTGCCACCAGTGATTTGGGGACAGAATATGGCTACACCTTC
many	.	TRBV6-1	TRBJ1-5	CASTGLGPILFDQPQHF	TGTGCCAGCACGGGATTAGGTCCCATCCTGTTCGATCAGCCCCAGCATTTT
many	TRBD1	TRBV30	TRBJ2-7	CAWNHGTGYEQYF	TGTGCCTGGAATCACGGGACAGGCTACGAGCAGTACTTC
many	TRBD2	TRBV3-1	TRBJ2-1	CASSQPGLGVNEQFF	TGTGCCAGCAGCCAACCGGGACTAGGAGTCAATGAGCAGTTCTTC
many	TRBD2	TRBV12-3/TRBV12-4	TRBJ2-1	CASSSPLSGRATSYNEQFF	TGTGCCAGCAGTTCCCCTTTGAGCGGGAGGGCCACCTCCTACAATGAGCAGTTCTTC
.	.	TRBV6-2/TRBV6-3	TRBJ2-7	CASSYLQVNYEQYF	TGTGCCAGCAGTTACTTGCAGGTAAACTACGAGCAGTACTTC
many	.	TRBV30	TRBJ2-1	CAWSGTYYNEQFF	TGTGCCTGGAGCGGGACTTACTACAATGAGCAGTTCTTC
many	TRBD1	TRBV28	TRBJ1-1	CASSFDRENTEAFF	TGTGCCAGCAGTTTCGACAGGGAGAACACTGAAGCTTTCTTT
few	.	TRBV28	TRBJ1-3	CASSHRTSGNTIYF	TGTGCCAGCAGTCACCGTACCTCTGGAAACACCATATATTTT
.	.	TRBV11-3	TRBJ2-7	CASSSRDPGSYEQYF	TGTGCCAGCAGCTCCCGGGACCCAGGCTCCTACGAGCAGTACTTC
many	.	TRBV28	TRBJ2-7	CASSGMLKKRSYEQYF	TGTGCCAGCAGTGGCATGCTCAAGAAGAGGTCCTACGAGCAGTACTTC
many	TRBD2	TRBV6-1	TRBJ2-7	CASSNYPTSLAGGPLEQYF	TGTGCCAGCAGTAATTACCCAACGAGTTTAGCGGGAGGTCCCCTCGAGCAGTACTTC
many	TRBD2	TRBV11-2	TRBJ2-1	CASSSLASSYNEQFF	TGTGCCAGCAGCTCACTAGCGAGCTCCTACAATGAGCAGTTCTTC
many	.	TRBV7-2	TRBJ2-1	CASSLLPWGNEQFF	TGTGCCAGCAGCCTCCTCCCGTGGGGGAATGAGCAGTTCTTC
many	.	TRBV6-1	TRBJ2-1	CASIHRRSSYNEQFF	TGTGCCAGCATCCACAGGCGTAGCTCCTACAATGAGCAGTTCTTC
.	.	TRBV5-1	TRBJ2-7	CASSMDRYYEQYF	TGCGCCAGCAGCATGGACAGATACTACGAGCAGTACTTC
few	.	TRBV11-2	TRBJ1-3	CASSEGLAGNTIYF	TGTGCCAGCAGCGAGGGGTTAGCTGGAAACACCATATATTTT
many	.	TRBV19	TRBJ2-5	CASSIDQETQYF	TGTGCCAGTAGTATAGACCAAGAGACCCAGTACTTC
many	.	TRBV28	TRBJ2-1	CASSFGPNNEQFF	TGTGCCAGCAGTTTTGGGCCCAACAATGAGCAGTTCTTC
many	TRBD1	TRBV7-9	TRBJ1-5	CASSLGTGATYSNQPQHF	TGTGCCAGCAGCTTGGGGACAGGGGCTACTTATAGCAATCAGCCCCAGCATTTT
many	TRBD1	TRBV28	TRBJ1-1	CASSLLTGANTEAFF	TGTGCCAGCAGTTTATTGACAGGGGCGAACACTGAAGCTTTCTTT
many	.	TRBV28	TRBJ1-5	CASTPRGGGSNQPQHF	TGTGCCAGCACCCCTAGGGGGGGGGGTAGCAATCAGCCCCAGCATTTT
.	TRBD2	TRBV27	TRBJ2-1	CASRTSGPLSYNEQFF	TGTGCCAGCCGGACTAGCGGCCCCCTCTCCTACAATGAGCAGTTCTTC
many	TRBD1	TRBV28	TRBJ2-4	CATHPDRADVWAAKNIQYF	TGTGCCACCCATCCCGACAGGGCAGATGTCTGGGCGGCCAAAAACATTCAGTACTTC
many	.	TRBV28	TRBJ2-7	CASMGGAYEQYF	TGTGCCAGCATGGGTGGGGCCTACGAGCAGTACTTC
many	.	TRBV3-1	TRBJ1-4	CASSQFVGSNEKLFF	TGTGCCAGCAGCCAATTTGTGGGCAGCAATGAAAAACTGTTTTTT
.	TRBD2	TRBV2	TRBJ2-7	CASSAASGSSYEQYF	TGTGCCAGCAGTGCCGCTAGCGGTAGCTCCTACGAGCAGTACTTC
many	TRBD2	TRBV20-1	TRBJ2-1	CSARPSPWELAGASSYNEQFF	TGCAGTGCTAGACCTTCTCCTTGGGAACTAGCGGGCGCTAGCTCCTACAATGAGCAGTTCTTC
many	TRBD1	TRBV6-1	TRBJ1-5	CASNTRGPDQPQHF	TGTGCCAGCAATACCAGGGGGCCAGATCAGCCCCAGCATTTT
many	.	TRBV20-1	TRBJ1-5	CSAREVMFNQPQHF	TGCAGTGCTAGAGAGGTTATGTTCAATCAGCCCCAGCATTTT
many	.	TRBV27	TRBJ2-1	CASSSRGGEQFF	TGTGCCAGCAGCTCACGGGGTGGTGAGCAGTTCTTC
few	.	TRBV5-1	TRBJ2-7	CASSLGGSLHEQYF	TGCGCCAGCAGCTTGGGAGGGAGTCTCCACGAGCAGTACTTC
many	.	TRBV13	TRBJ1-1	CAISGRLNTEAFF	TGTGCCATCTCGGGACGCCTGAACACTGAAGCTTTCTTT
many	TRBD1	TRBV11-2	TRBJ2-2	CASIHHFGQVNTGELFF	TGTGCCAGCATCCACCACTTCGGACAGGTGAACACCGGGGAGCTGTTTTTT
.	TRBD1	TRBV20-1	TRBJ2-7	CSAGNRGPALEEQYF	TGCAGTGCTGGCAACAGGGGACCCGCCCTGGAAGAGCAGTACTTC
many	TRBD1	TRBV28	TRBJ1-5	CASSSGQGAEPQHF	TGTGCCAGCAGTTCCGGACAGGGGGCCGAGCCCCAGCATTTT
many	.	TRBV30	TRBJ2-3	CAWSFGGSTDTQYF	TGTGCCTGGAGTTTCGGAGGGAGCACAGATACGCAGTATTTT